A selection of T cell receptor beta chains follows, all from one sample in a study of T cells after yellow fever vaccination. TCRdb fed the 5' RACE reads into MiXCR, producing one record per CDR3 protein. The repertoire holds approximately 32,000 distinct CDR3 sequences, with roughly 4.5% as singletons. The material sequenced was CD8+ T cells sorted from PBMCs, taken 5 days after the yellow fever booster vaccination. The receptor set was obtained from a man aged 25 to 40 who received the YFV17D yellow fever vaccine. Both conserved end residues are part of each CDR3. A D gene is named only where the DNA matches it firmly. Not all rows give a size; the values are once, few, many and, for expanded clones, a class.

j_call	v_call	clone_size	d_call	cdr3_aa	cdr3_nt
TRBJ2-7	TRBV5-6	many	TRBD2	CASSFSGIQYEQYF	TGTGCCAGCAGCTTTAGCGGGATTCAATACGAGCAGTACTTC
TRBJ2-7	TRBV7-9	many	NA	CASSLFEDIAYEQYF	TGTGCCAGCAGCTTATTCGAGGACATAGCCTACGAGCAGTACTTC
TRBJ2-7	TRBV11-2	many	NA	CASSLEGRAYEQYF	TGTGCCAGCAGCTTGGAGGGCCGGGCCTACGAGCAGTACTTC
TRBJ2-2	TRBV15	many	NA	CATSNTRANTGELFF	TGTGCCACCAGCAACACGAGGGCGAACACCGGGGAGCTGTTTTTT
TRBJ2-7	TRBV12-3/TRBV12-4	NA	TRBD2	CASSLRGLAGGDPYEQYF	TGTGCCAGCAGTTTAAGAGGTCTAGCGGGAGGGGACCCCTACGAGCAGTACTTC
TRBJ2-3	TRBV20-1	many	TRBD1	CSVWDRPLRTDTQYF	TGCAGTGTCTGGGACAGACCTTTGCGCACAGATACGCAGTATTTT
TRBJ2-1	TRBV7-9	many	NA	CASSLGSDNSYNEQFF	TGTGCCAGCAGCTTAGGATCTGATAACTCCTACAATGAGCAGTTCTTC
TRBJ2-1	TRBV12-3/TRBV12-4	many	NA	CASSLTTGNEQFF	TGTGCCAGCAGTTTGACAACTGGAAATGAGCAGTTCTTC
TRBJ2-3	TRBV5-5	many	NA	CASSLNTDTQYF	TGTGCCAGCAGCTTGAACACAGATACGCAGTATTTT
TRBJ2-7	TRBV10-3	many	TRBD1	CAISPTGGVYEQYF	TGTGCCATCAGCCCAACAGGGGGCGTCTACGAGCAGTACTTC
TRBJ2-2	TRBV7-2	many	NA	CASSENTGELFF	TGTGCCAGCAGTGAGAACACCGGGGAGCTGTTTTTT
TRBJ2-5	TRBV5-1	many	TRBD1	CASSLTGVGEYQETQYF	TGCGCCAGCAGCCTAACAGGGGTGGGAGAATACCAAGAGACCCAGTACTTC
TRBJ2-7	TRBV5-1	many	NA	CASTSGNEQYF	TGCGCCAGCACATCGGGTAACGAGCAGTACTTC
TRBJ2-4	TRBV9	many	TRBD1	CASSVSQGAANIQYF	TGTGCCAGCAGCGTCTCTCAGGGGGCCGCAAACATTCAGTACTTC
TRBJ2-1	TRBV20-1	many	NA	CSVVGDHYNEQFF	TGCAGTGTTGTGGGAGACCACTACAATGAGCAGTTCTTC
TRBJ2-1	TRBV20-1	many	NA	CSAPSYSSSNEQFF	TGCAGTGCACCGTCCTACTCCTCATCCAATGAGCAGTTCTTC
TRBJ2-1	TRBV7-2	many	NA	CASSLLGGAYNEQFF	TGTGCCAGCAGCTTATTGGGTGGGGCCTACAATGAGCAGTTCTTC
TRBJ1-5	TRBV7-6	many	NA	CASSLGGLNQPQHF	TGTGCCAGCAGCTTAGGTGGGCTCAATCAGCCCCAGCATTTT
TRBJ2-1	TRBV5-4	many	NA	CASSPSGMEQFF	TGTGCCAGCAGCCCAAGCGGCATGGAGCAGTTCTTC
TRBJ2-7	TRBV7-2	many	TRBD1	CASSGTGSSYEQYF	TGTGCCAGCAGTGGGACAGGGAGCTCCTACGAGCAGTACTTC
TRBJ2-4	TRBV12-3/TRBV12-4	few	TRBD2	CASRGRDLAKNIQYF	TGTGCCAGCAGGGGGAGGGACTTAGCCAAAAACATTCAGTACTTC
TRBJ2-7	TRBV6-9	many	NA	CASSYTGPPYEQYF	TGTGCCAGCAGTTATACCGGGCCGCCGTACGAGCAGTACTTC
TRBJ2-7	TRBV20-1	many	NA	CSGKLGYEQYF	TGCAGCGGAAAACTAGGCTACGAGCAGTACTTC
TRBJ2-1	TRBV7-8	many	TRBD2	CASSFNPTSGSYNEQFF	TGTGCCAGCAGCTTCAACCCGACTAGCGGCTCCTACAATGAGCAGTTCTTC
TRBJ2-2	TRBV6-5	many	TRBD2	CASSYQRERTGELFF	TGTGCCAGCAGTTACCAGCGGGAGAGAACCGGGGAGCTGTTTTTT
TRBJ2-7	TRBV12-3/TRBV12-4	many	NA	CASSFQPSEKGYEQYF	TGTGCCAGCAGTTTCCAACCGAGCGAGAAGGGTTACGAGCAGTACTTC
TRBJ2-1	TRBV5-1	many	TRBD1	CASSPEGQGTSNEQFF	TGCGCCAGCAGCCCAGAAGGACAGGGTACGTCCAATGAGCAGTTCTTC
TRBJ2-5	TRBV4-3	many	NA	CASSQDALKAETQYF	TGCGCCAGCAGCCAAGATGCACTCAAAGCGGAGACCCAGTACTTC
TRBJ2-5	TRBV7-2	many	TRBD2	CASSLERGGRETQYF	TGTGCCAGCAGCTTAGAGCGGGGGGGGCGAGAGACCCAGTACTTC
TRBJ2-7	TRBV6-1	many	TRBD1	CASSTQILTGYYEQYF	TGTGCCAGCAGTACACAAATATTGACAGGGTACTACGAGCAGTACTTC
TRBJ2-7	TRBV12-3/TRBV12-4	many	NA	CASGPEGLGEQYF	TGTGCCAGCGGCCCTGAAGGGTTGGGCGAGCAGTACTTC
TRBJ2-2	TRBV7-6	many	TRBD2	CASSCTAGGAHTGELFF	TGTGCCAGCAGCTGTACTGCGGGGGGCGCTCACACCGGGGAGCTGTTTTTT
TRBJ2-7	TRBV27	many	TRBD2	CASGRGYEQYF	TGTGCCAGCGGGAGGGGCTACGAGCAGTACTTC
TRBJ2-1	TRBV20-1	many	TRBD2	CSAAPPFAGDNEQFF	TGCAGTGCCGCTCCCCCCTTTGCGGGAGACAATGAGCAGTTCTTC
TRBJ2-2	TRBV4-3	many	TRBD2	CASSHPLAGGAGELFF	TGCGCCAGCAGCCATCCGTTAGCGGGAGGGGCCGGGGAGCTGTTTTTT
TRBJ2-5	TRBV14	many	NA	CASSPEPVQETQYF	TGTGCCAGCAGCCCAGAGCCAGTACAAGAGACCCAGTACTTC
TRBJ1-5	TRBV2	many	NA	CASSDAHVNQPQHF	TGTGCCAGCAGTGATGCGCACGTCAATCAGCCCCAGCATTTT
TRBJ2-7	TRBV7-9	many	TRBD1	CASSPETGDEQYF	TGTGCCAGCAGTCCAGAGACAGGGGACGAGCAGTACTTC
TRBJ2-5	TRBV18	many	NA	CASSPPTVLQETQYF	TGTGCCAGCTCACCACCGACGGTCCTACAAGAGACCCAGTACTTC
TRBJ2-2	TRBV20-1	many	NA	CSAGGGGGELFF	TGCAGTGCTGGGGGGGGCGGCGGGGAGCTGTTTTTT